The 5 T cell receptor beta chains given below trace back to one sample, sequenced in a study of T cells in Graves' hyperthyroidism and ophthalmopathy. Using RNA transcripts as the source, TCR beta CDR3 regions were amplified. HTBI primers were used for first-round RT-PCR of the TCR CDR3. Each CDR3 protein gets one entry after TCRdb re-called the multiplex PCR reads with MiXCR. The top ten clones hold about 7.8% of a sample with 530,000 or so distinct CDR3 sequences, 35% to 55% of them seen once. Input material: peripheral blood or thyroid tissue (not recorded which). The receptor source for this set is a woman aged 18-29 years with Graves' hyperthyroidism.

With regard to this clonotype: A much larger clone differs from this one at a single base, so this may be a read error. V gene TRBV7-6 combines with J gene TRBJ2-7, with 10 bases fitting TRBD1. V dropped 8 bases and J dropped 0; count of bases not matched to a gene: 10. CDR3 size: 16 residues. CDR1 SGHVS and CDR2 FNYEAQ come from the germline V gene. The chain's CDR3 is CASGLHGTGVSYEQYF. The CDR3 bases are TGTGCCAGCGGTTTACATGGGACAGGGGTCTCCTACGAGCAGTACTTC. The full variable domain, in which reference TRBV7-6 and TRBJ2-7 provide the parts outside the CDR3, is GAGVSQSPRYKVTKRGQDVALRCDPISGHVSLYWYRQALGQGPEFLTYFNYEAQQDKSGLPNDRFSAERPEGSISTLTIQRTEQRDSAMYRCASGLHGTGVSYEQYFGPGTRLTVT.

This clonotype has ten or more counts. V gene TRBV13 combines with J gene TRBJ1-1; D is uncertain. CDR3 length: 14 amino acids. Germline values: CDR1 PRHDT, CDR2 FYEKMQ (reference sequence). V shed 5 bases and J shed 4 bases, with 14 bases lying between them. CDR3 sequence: CASSRLPEGTEAFF. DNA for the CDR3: TGTGCCAGCAGCCGGCTGCCTGAGGGCACTGAAGCTTTCTTT.

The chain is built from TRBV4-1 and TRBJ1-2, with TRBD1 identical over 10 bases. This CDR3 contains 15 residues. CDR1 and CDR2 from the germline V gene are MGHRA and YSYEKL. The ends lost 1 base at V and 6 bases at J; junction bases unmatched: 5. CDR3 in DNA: TGCGCCAGCAGCCAAGCCCGGACAGGGGGAAATGGCTACACCTTC. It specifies CASSQARTGGNGYTF.

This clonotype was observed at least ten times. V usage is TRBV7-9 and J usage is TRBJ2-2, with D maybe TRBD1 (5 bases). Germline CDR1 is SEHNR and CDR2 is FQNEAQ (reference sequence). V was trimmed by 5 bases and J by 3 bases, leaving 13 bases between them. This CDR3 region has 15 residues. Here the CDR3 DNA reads TGTGCCAGCAGCCCCCCGACAGAGTACACCGGGGAGCTGTTTTTT. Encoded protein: CASSPPTEYTGELFF.

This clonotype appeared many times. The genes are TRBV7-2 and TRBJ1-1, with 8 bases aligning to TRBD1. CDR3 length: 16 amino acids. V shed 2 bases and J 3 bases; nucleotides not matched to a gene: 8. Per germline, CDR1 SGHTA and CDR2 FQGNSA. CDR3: CASSLRPGGADTEAFF. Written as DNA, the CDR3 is TGTGCCAGCAGCTTAAGGCCAGGGGGCGCGGACACTGAAGCTTTCTTT.